This T cell receptor (beta chain) was found in a study of blood T cell repertoires in COVID-19. Study background: Donors in the United States, Italy and Spain gave samples during acute or convalescent COVID-19. In each case, the material was cDNA or gDNA derived from T cells, B-cell-depleted T cells, or PBMCs.

Under the authors' procedure: Estimates of nucleated cell counts were drawn from the amplification of reference gene primers. TCRdb keeps only in-frame clones here, not all; method: immunoSEQ multiplex PCR. The V and J calls and clone size were taken over from that table, and D and trimming were inferred from the DNA. The top ten hold roughly 1.6% of the sample, which has nearly 250,000 clones, about 89% seen once. The source material was peripheral blood. This sequence was found in a woman between 55 and 75 years old who had recovered from COVID-19.

The CDR3 protein is CASSSISSGNTIYF. The CDR3 bases are TGTGCCAGCAGTTCCATTTCCTCTGGAAACACCATATATTTT. V gene TRBV6-5 combines with J gene TRBJ1-3; no clear D gene. The CDR3 has 14 amino acids. CDR1 is MNHEY, CDR2 SVGAGI, per germline. The V gene lost 4 bases and the J gene lost 0 bases, with 7 bases spanning the gap.